This T cell receptor beta chain is from a study of CD8+CD57+ T cells in acquired aplastic anemia. Overall study context: Sorted CD4+ and CD8+ cells gave a mean 3.2 ug DNA, range roughly 0.19 to 30 ug.

About this clonotype: Its matching antigen is unknown.

It was patients with CD8+CD57+ cell expansion by flow cytometry who were chosen for sequencing. Broader study findings: Overlapping CD8+ CDR3 repertoires of patients and controls contained around 30 shared sequences.

Genomic DNA was employed as the template in profiling TCR beta VDJ and CDR3. TCRdb passed the reads through MiXCR, listing each CDR3 protein once. The repertoire consists of around 430,000 distinct CDR3 sequences, with around a third occurring once and the leading ten covering nearly 0.85%. Trimming pared 1 base from V and 12 bases from J, leaving 13 bases between. CDR3 size: 13 residues. The rearrangement uses TRBV12-3 or TRBV12-4 and TRBJ2-1; a weak D match, TRBD1 (5 bases). The sample comprised sorted CD4+, CD8+, or CD8+CD57+ T cells (not recorded which) from PBMCs. The clonotype was recovered from a human donor with aplastic anemia. CDR3 in DNA: TGTGCCAGCAGTTTAGGGCAGGGCATGGGGCAGTTCTTC. This encodes CASSLGQGMGQFF.